These 11 T cell receptor beta chains came from one sample sequenced in a study of blood T cell repertoires in COVID-19. The method was immunoSEQ multiplex PCR; TCRdb's version includes in-frame clones alone and lacks a portion of them. Here the sample spans 150,000 or so clones, 70% to 90% being singletons. Sequencing was carried out using peripheral blood. Receptors were obtained from a woman between 55 and 75 years old with COVID-19, enrolled during active disease.

This clone was seen only a few times. The chain couples TRBV10-3 to TRBJ2-5; 7 nucleotides agree with TRBD2. The V segment lost 3 bases and the J segment 2 bases; nucleotides outside the gene matches: 6. The CDR3 length is 15 residues. Germline V gene lookup returns CDR1 ENHRY and CDR2 SYGVKD. CDR3 nucleotide sequence: TGTGCCATCAGTGATAAGGGAGGGGCTCAAGAGACCCAGTACTTC. Its protein is CAISDKGGAQETQYF.

This clone has a count of ten or more. Sequence at one end of the junction differs from germline and may be a read error. This chain connects TRBV6-2 or TRBV6-3 to TRBJ2-7; 9 nucleotides match TRBD2. Germline V lookup: CDR1 MNHEY, CDR2 SVGEGT. The CDR3 is made up of 15 amino acids. CDR3 nucleotides: TGTGCCAGCAGTTACGGGCGGGGGGGCTCCCACGAGCAGTACTTC. Its protein product is CASSYGRGGSHEQYF.

The CDR3 DNA reads as TGTGCCAGCCAGGATTTCACGGGGGCTGAAGCTTTCTTT. Amino acids: CASQDFTGAEAFF. The chain employs TRBV6-5 and TRBJ1-1; weak D call: TRBD1 (5 bases). CDR1 is MNHEY and CDR2 is SVGAGI in the germline V gene. Trimming took off 8 bases at V and 6 bases at J, with 16 bases between the two ends. The CDR3 contains 13 residues.

V is TRBV7-9 and J is TRBJ1-1, with D perhaps TRBD1 (5 bases). This CDR3 region has 15 residues. Germline CDR1 and CDR2: SEHNR and FQNEAQ (reference sequence). V lost 1 base, J lost 0 bases, and 9 bases lay in between. The CDR3 DNA is TGTGCCAGCAGCTTAGGGCAGGGCTTGAACACTGAAGCTTTCTTT. Translating gives CASSLGQGLNTEAFF.

This rearrangement joins TRBV6-5 to TRBJ1-1; a weak D match, TRBD1 (5 bases). Germline CDR1 reads MNHEY; CDR2 reads SVGAGI. With 8 bases removed from V and 0 bases from J, the gap between germline ends came to 13 bases. The length of the CDR3 is 14 residues. The CDR3 DNA is TGTGCCAGCCGGAGGGGACGGTTGAACACTGAAGCTTTCTTT. Protein product: CASRRGRLNTEAFF.

This chain connects TRBV2 to TRBJ1-1; TRBD1 is a possible D gene (5 bases). Trimming shortened V by 4 bases and J by 1 base, and 7 bases separated the two germline ends. Per the germline V gene, CDR1 is SNHLY and CDR2 is FYNNEI. The CDR3 totals 13 residues. The CDR3 reads CASSGQGNTEAFF. Here the CDR3 DNA reads TGTGCCAGCAGTGGGCAGGGGAACACTGAAGCTTTCTTT.

The CDR3 DNA reads TGTGCCAGCTCACCCGAGACAGGGCCCTTAGCTAACTATGGCTACACCTTC. Its translation: CASSPETGPLANYGYTF. V usage is TRBV18 and J usage is TRBJ1-2; 7 bases match TRBD1. Trimming took 3 bases from V and 0 from J; bases not matched to a gene: 10. Germline CDR1 reads KGHSH; CDR2 reads LQKENI. The length of the CDR3 is 17 residues. The full variable domain, its missing parts supplied by reference TRBV18 and TRBJ1-2, is NAGVMQNPRHLVRRRGQEARLRCSPMKGHSHVYWYRQLPEEGLKFMVYLQKENIIDESGMPKERFSAEFPKEGPSILRIQQVVRGDSAAYFCASSPETGPLANYGYTFGSGTRLTVV.

The chain employs TRBV5-1 and TRBJ2-7, with 11 nucleotides matching TRBD1. Per germline, CDR1 SGHRS and CDR2 YFSETQ. The CDR3 loop spans 14 amino acids. The J segment lost 7 bases and the V segment lost 6 bases, leaving 9 bases of the junction unmatched. The CDR3 nucleotides read TGCGCCAGCACCCAGGACAGGGGGCGCGGAGAGCAGTACTTC. Encoded protein: CASTQDRGRGEQYF.

This clone showed up just once. V is TRBV4-3 and J is TRBJ2-4, with TRBD1 as a possible D gene (6 bases). V lost 4 bases and J lost 4, with 20 bases in between. CDR3 length: 17 amino acids. Germline V lookup: CDR1 LGHNA, CDR2 YSLEER. CDR3 sequence: CASSPWTAQDSKNIQYF. CDR3 nucleotides: TGCGCCAGCAGCCCCTGGACAGCACAGGATTCAAAAAACATTCAGTACTTC.

The chain combines TRBV7-9 with TRBJ2-5, with TRBD2 matching 13 bases. The CDR3 runs 16 residues. Germline trimming cut 3 bases from V and 4 bases from J; bases unmatched to any gene: 5. Germline lookup yields CDR1 SEHNR and CDR2 FQNEAQ (reference sequence). CDR3 coding DNA: TGTGCCAGCAGCTTGTGGGGGACTAGCGGGGTAGAGACCCAGTACTTC. Encoded protein: CASSLWGTSGVETQYF.

V gene TRBV11-2 combines with J gene TRBJ1-5, with D unclear. The germline CDR1 and CDR2 sequences are SGHAT and FQNNGV. The CDR3 has 16 amino acids. Trimming pared 5 bases from V and 9 bases from J, leaving 23 bases between. CDR3 loop: CASSKRPDGLTGPQHF. The CDR3 nucleotides read TGTGCCAGCAGCAAACGCCCCGACGGTCTCACGGGGCCCCAGCATTTT.